Below, 5 T cell receptor beta chains from the same sample are listed, as sequenced in a study of blood T cells in healthy people across ages. Together with a sample-barcoded 5' primer, a J-beta primer mix was included in a second PCR lasting roughly 6 to 12 cycles. TCRdb re-called the 5' RACE reads through MiXCR, storing one row per CDR3 protein. The sample consists of about 780,000 distinct CDR3 sequences, approximately 59% of them appearing once. The sequenced material came from blood. The receptor source for this set is a man aged 25 to 40 in good health.

This chain links TRBV9 with TRBJ1-2; 7 bases are shared with TRBD1. Per the germline V gene, CDR1 is SGDLS and CDR2 is YYNGEE. There are 16 residues in the CDR3. V shed 0 bases, J shed 2 bases, and the junction held 7 bases outside the gene matches. The CDR3 DNA is TGTGCCAGCAGCGTAGAAAAGAGGACAGGAAACTATGGCTACACCTTC. Translation: CASSVEKRTGNYGYTF.

The chain is built from TRBV20-1 and TRBJ2-5, with D possibly matching TRBD1 (7 bases). The DNA end favors TRBJ2-7, so the J call may be wrong. The CDR3 is made up of 13 amino acids. CDR1 is DFQATT, CDR2 SNEGSKA, per germline (reference sequence). In DNA, the CDR3 is TGCAGTGCTGCTGGCAGGGGGGCCTACGAGCAGTACTTC. Its protein is CSAAGRGAYEQYF.

The rearrangement links TRBV29-1 to TRBJ1-2; D perhaps matches TRBD1 (5 bases). The germline CDR1 and CDR2 sequences are SQVTM and ANQGSEA. Trimming took off 0 bases at V and 5 bases at J, with 22 bases between the two ends. The CDR3 totals 17 residues. In DNA, the CDR3 is TGCAGCGTTGAAGAGTACCGGGGCGTCCGAGGGGTTTATGGCTACACCTTC. It specifies CSVEEYRGVRGVYGYTF.

This chain joins TRBV20-1 and TRBJ2-7; D remains ambiguous. V lost 3 bases to trimming and J lost 3 bases, with 12 bases between them. The CDR3 has 13 amino acids. Germline V lookup: CDR1 DFQATT, CDR2 SNEGSKA (reference sequence). CDR3 in amino acids: CSASGRRVYEQYF. DNA of the CDR3: TGCAGTGCTAGCGGCAGAAGGGTCTACGAGCAGTACTTC.

V and J are TRBV6-1 and TRBJ2-5; weak D call: TRBD1 (5 bases). Trimming shortened V by 9 bases and J by 0 bases, and 14 bases separated the two germline ends. The CDR3 sequence is 14 residues long. The germline CDR1 and CDR2 sequences are MNHNS and SASEGT. CDR3 amino acids: CASGRGRDQETQYF. The CDR3, as DNA: TGTGCCAGTGGAAGGGGCAGGGACCAAGAGACCCAGTACTTC.